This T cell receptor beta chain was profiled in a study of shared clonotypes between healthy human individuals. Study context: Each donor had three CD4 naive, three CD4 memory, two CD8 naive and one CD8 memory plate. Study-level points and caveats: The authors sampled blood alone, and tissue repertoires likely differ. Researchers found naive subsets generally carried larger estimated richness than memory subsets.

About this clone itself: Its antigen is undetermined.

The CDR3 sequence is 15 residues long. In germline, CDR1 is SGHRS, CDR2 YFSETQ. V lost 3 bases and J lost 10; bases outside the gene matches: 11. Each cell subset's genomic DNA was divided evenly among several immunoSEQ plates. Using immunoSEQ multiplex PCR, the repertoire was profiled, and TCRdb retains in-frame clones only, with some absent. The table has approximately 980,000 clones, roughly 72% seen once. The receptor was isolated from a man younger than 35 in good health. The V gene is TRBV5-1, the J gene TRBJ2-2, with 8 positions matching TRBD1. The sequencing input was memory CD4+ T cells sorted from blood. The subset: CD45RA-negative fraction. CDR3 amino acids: CASSSAGTGLVELFF. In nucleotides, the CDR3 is TGCGCCAGCAGCTCAGCAGGGACAGGTCTTGTGGAGCTGTTTTTT.